The 25 T cell receptor beta chains reported below all come from one sample, sequenced in a study of human T cells and chemical hapten exposure (dated by TCRdb to the early 2020s). The library was prepared using RACE. Sequencing was performed on a NextSeq 500. The public reads were quality trimmed at Q25 with fastp and then assembled into clones with MiXCR by TCRdb, keeping productive beta chains. Duplicate CDR3 protein sequences are folded into a single record with the most common DNA and genes. The sample contains around 300,000 distinct CDR3 sequences, under 9% of them found a single time. Approximately 8% of the sample is in the top ten clones. Reading the label with the study, this specimen's time point is: patch test 1, 2 weeks after DPC sensitization. The treatment or condition label on this specimen signifies: therapeutic diphenylcyclopropenone sensitization with weekly scalp DPC. This specimen consisted of whole blood, obtained in connection with sensitization to the hapten diphenylcyclopropenone (DPC). The receptors come from a woman younger than 35 with alopecia areata. Some clones in this sample may be carry-over from other donors' samples.

This clonotype was recorded a few times. The chain combines TRBV25-1 with TRBJ2-7; either TRBD1 or TRBD2 may fit D (5 bases each). The ends were cut back, 8 bases at V and 2 bases at J, with 13 bases in the middle. CDR1 and CDR2 from the germline V gene are MGHDK and SYGVNS. This CDR3 comprises 13 residues. CDR3 region: CASASTAAYEQYF. In DNA form, the CDR3 reads TGTGCCAGCGCCTCGACAGCGGCCTACGAGCAGTACTTC.

This clonotype has ten or more counts. This chain links TRBV20-1 with TRBJ2-3; D uncertain. Germline V lookup: CDR1 DFQATT, CDR2 SNEGSKA (reference sequence). V dropped 2 bases and J dropped 4 bases, with 7 bases sitting between them. The CDR3 runs to 12 residues. In DNA, the CDR3 is TGCAGTGCTAGAAGCCCCTCAGATACGCAGTATTTT. Translation: CSARSPSDTQYF.

In this sample, this clonotype turned up many times. The chain carries TRBV7-2 and TRBJ1-2; 7 bases are a match to TRBD1. J was trimmed by 13 bases and V by 5 bases; bases with no gene match: 4. Germline loops: CDR1 SGHTA, CDR2 FQGNSA. CDR3 length: 10 residues. This CDR3 reads CASSLTGPTF. CDR3 in DNA: TGTGCCAGCAGCCTGACAGGGCCCACCTTC.

This chain links TRBV12-3 or TRBV12-4 with TRBJ1-6; a weak D match, TRBD1 (5 bases). Trimming stripped 7 bases from V and 2 bases from J, with 12 bases between. There are 15 residues in the CDR3. CDR3 protein: CASTTGQTYNSPLHF. CDR3 bases: TGTGCCAGCACCACCGGACAAACCTATAATTCACCCCTCCACTTT.

V is TRBV10-3 and J is TRBJ2-3, with D perhaps assigned TRBD1 or TRBD2 (5 bases each). The CDR3 consists of 13 residues. The germline gives CDR1 ENHRY, CDR2 SYGVKD. V was trimmed by 3 bases and J by 5 bases, leaving 9 bases between them. The CDR3, as DNA: TGTGCCATCAGTGACGCTGGGGGAGATACGCAGTATTTT. It yields the protein CAISDAGGDTQYF.

This clonotype has at least ten counts. One end of the junction is discordant with germline, which a read error may explain. The V gene is TRBV20-1, the J gene TRBJ1-5; D is perhaps TRBD1 (5 bases). From germline, CDR1 is DFQATT and CDR2 SNEGSKA (reference sequence). The CDR3 length is 15 residues. The CDR3 loop reads CSAYQFQGGKQPQHF. CDR3 DNA sequence: TGCAGTGCTTATCAATTCCAGGGTGGCAAGCAGCCCCAGCATTTT.

The chain links TRBV7-2 to TRBJ2-2, with D tentatively TRBD1 or TRBD2 (6 bases each). The CDR3 runs 16 residues. V was shortened by 2 bases and J by 4 bases, with 14 bases between the two germline ends. Germline-derived CDR1 and CDR2 are SGHTA and FQGNSA. The CDR3 loop is CASSLLGGTTTGELFF. For the CDR3, the DNA is TGTGCCAGCAGCTTATTAGGGGGGACGACCACCGGGGAGCTGTTTTTT.

This clonotype appeared a few times. The chain carries TRBV6-2 or TRBV6-3 and TRBJ2-6, with D perhaps assigned TRBD1 or TRBD2 (5 bases each). This CDR3 region has 19 residues. The germline CDR1 and CDR2 sequences are MNHEY and SVGEGT. Trimming took 5 bases from V and 0 from J, leaving 20 bases between them. In DNA, the CDR3 is TGTGCCAGCAGTATTCCGCCGGGACGGAGAGTCTCTGGGGCCAACGTCCTGACTTTC. This sequence encodes CASSIPPGRRVSGANVLTF.

This clonotype has more than one count but fewer than ten. The chain recombines TRBV27 with TRBJ2-1, with D possibly called TRBD1 or TRBD2 (6 bases each). The CDR3 has 16 residues. Per the germline V gene, CDR1 is MNHEY and CDR2 is SMNVEV (reference sequence). V gave up 6 bases and J gave up 5 bases, with 20 bases separating them. The CDR3 DNA reads as TGTGCCAGCAGCTTTACCGGGGCCCGGGGGCACAATGAGCAGTTCTTC. Residues: CASSFTGARGHNEQFF.

This clonotype was picked up a small number of times. The genes are TRBV10-3 and TRBJ2-5; a possible D gene is TRBD2 (6 bases). V shed 8 bases and J shed 2 bases, with 9 bases lying between them. This CDR3 comprises 12 residues. Germline CDR1 reads ENHRY; CDR2 reads SYGVKD. CDR3 bases: TGTGCCATCGGCGGGGTGCAAGAGACCCAGTACTTC. Translation: CAIGGVQETQYF.

There are a few counts of this clonotype. V usage is TRBV29-1 and J usage is TRBJ1-1, with D possibly TRBD1 on 5 matching bases. The V and J ends lost 7 bases and 7 bases respectively, with 16 bases between them. Germline CDR1 reads SQVTM; CDR2 reads ANQGSEA. This CDR3 region has 12 residues. CDR3 sequence: CSGGQPGGEAFF. CDR3 nucleotides: TGCAGCGGCGGGCAGCCTGGGGGTGAAGCTTTCTTT. The complete variable domain, with remaining parts taken from reference TRBV29-1 and TRBJ1-1, reads SAVISQKPSRDICQRGTSLTIQCQVDSQVTMMFWYRQQPGQSLTLIATANQGSEATYESGFVIDKFPISRPNLTFSTLTVSNMSPEDSSIYLCSGGQPGGEAFFGQGTRLTVV.

This clonotype was seen only once. This sequence joins TRBV5-1 and TRBJ1-2; possible D gene TRBD1, 5 bases. Germline V gene lookup returns CDR1 SGHRS and CDR2 YFSETQ. CDR3 length equals 15 residues. V was clipped by 1 base and J by 6 bases, with 16 bases between them. The CDR3 loop is CASSLQLGTEDGYTF. Here the CDR3 DNA reads TGCGCCAGCAGCTTGCAGTTGGGGACGGAAGATGGCTACACCTTC.

This rearrangement joins TRBV9 to TRBJ2-3, with D unresolved. The length of the CDR3 is 16 residues. V dropped 4 bases and J dropped 1 base, with 16 bases sitting between them. Germline V gives CDR1 SGDLS, CDR2 YYNGEE. The DNA for the CDR3 is TGTGCCAGCAGCCGTCCTGAAGAGGACGGCACAGATACGCAGTATTTT. It codes for CASSRPEEDGTDTQYF.

V is TRBV28 and J is TRBJ1-5; D uncertain. This CDR3 is 13 amino acids long. Trimming removed 2 bases from V and 4 bases from J, with 6 bases in between. Germline assignment: CDR1 MDHEN and CDR2 SYDVKM. The CDR3 DNA follows: TGTGCCAGCAGTTTACTCAGAAATCAGCCCCAGCATTTT. Its protein is CASSLLRNQPQHF. Combining the CDR3 with reference TRBV28 and TRBJ1-5 gives the whole variable domain DVKVTQSSRYLVKRTGEKVFLECVQDMDHENMFWYRQDPGLGLRLIYFSYDVKMKEKGDIPEGYSVSREKKERFSLILESASTNQTSMYLCASSLLRNQPQHFGDGTRLSIL.

A few counts support this clonotype. The chain links TRBV3-1 to TRBJ1-1; D uncertain. Germline V CDR1 and CDR2: LGHDT, YNNKEL (reference sequence). Trimming took 1 base from V and 3 from J, leaving 6 bases between them. The CDR3 runs to 13 residues. The CDR3 region is CASSQGLDTEAFF. CDR3 coding DNA: TGTGCCAGCAGCCAAGGGCTGGACACTGAAGCTTTCTTT.

This clonotype was recorded a few times. V is TRBV14 and J is TRBJ1-2; D is unclear. CDR1 and CDR2 from the germline V gene are SGHDN and FVKESK. Trimming pared 2 bases from V and 8 bases from J, leaving 18 bases between. CDR3 length equals 15 residues. The CDR3 coding sequence is TGTGCCAGCAGCCAATGGTATTCGGGCATCGACGGCTACACCTTC. Its translation is CASSQWYSGIDGYTF.

V usage is TRBV4-1 and J usage is TRBJ1-3, with D maybe TRBD1 (5 bases). Germline CDR1 reads MGHRA; CDR2 reads YSYEKL. V was pared by 4 bases and J by 1 base, with 17 bases between. The CDR3 spans 17 residues. Here the CDR3 reads CASSPPGTRASGNTIYF. The CDR3 DNA follows: TGCGCCAGCAGCCCACCCGGGACCCGCGCGTCTGGAAACACCATATATTTT.

To note about this clonotype: A much larger clone differs from this one at a single base, so this may be a read error. The chain is built from TRBV4-1 and TRBJ2-1; 13 bases are shared with TRBD2. This CDR3 has 15 amino acids. Germline assignment: CDR1 MGHRA and CDR2 YSYEKL. The CDR3 DNA sequence: TGCGCCAGCAGCTTGGGGACTAGCGGGGTTTTTGAGGAGTTCTTC. This encodes CASSLGTSGVFEEFF.

The sample holds many counts of this clonotype. This chain joins TRBV29-1 and TRBJ2-3; TRBD1 might be the D (6 bases). The CDR3 contains 14 residues. Germline lookup yields CDR1 SQVTM and CDR2 ANQGSEA. The germline V and J ends were trimmed by 2 bases and 2 bases, with 11 bases remaining between them. The CDR3 loop reads CSVEWGHLTDTQYF. The CDR3 DNA reads TGCAGCGTTGAATGGGGACACCTCACAGATACGCAGTATTTT.

The table lists this clonotype with many counts. The chain carries TRBV12-3 or TRBV12-4 and TRBJ2-1, with 14 nucleotides matching TRBD2. J gave up 12 bases and V 5 bases, and 9 bases lay outside the gene matches. There are 15 residues in the CDR3. CDR3 sequence: CASSETGLAGGWQFF. The CDR3 coding sequence is TGTGCCAGCAGTGAAACCGGACTAGCGGGGGGTTGGCAGTTCTTC.

This chain uses TRBV6-6 with TRBJ2-7, with TRBD2 as a possible D gene (6 bases). V lost 5 bases and J lost 2, with 13 bases in between. Germline CDR1 reads MNHNY; CDR2 reads SVGAGI (reference sequence). The CDR3 consists of 14 residues. CDR3 protein: CASSTTGLTYEQYF. Here the CDR3 DNA reads TGTGCCAGCAGTACCACGGGACTGACCTACGAGCAGTACTTC.

This clonotype was observed a handful of times. The chain joins TRBV4-3 to TRBJ2-7; D might be TRBD1 (6 bases). The CDR3 has 13 amino acids. V was cut by 3 bases and J by 6 bases, with 12 bases left in between. Germline lookup yields CDR1 LGHNA and CDR2 YSLEER. The CDR3, as DNA: TGCGCCAGCAGCCAGGTCCCCAGGGGCGAGCAGTACTTC. Its protein product is CASSQVPRGEQYF.

There are many counts of this clonotype. The gene calls are TRBV7-6 and TRBJ2-5; D is ambiguous. Trimming pared 1 base from V and 9 bases from J, leaving 15 bases between. The CDR3 runs 14 residues. Germline CDR1 and CDR2: SGHVS and FNYEAQ. The CDR3 sequence: CASSLESLGWAQYF. The CDR3 coding sequence is TGTGCCAGCAGCTTAGAAAGTCTGGGTTGGGCCCAGTACTTC.

This clonotype was counted only a few times. The chain combines TRBV12-3 or TRBV12-4 with TRBJ1-1; D gene uncertain. Trimming pared 3 bases from V and 5 bases from J, leaving 16 bases between. There are 15 residues in the CDR3. CDR3 amino acids: CASSLGGAWGTEAFF. In DNA form, the CDR3 reads TGTGCCAGCAGTTTGGGAGGTGCCTGGGGAACTGAAGCTTTCTTT.

This clonotype was detected a few times. The V call is TRBV20-1, the J call TRBJ1-1; TRBD1 matches at 9 bases. CDR3 size: 15 residues. Per the germline V gene, CDR1 is DFQATT and CDR2 is SNEGSKA (reference sequence). With 0 bases clipped from V and 1 base from J, the junction kept 3 bases outside the gene matches. CDR3 bases: TGCAGTGCTAGAGATACGGGACAGGGGAACACTGAAGCTTTCTTT. This encodes CSARDTGQGNTEAFF.